This TCR beta chain was recorded in a study of post-analysis software for immune sequencing data. Carried by the TCR beta cDNA libraries were unique molecular identifiers. Using its own MiXCR run on the PCR reads, TCRdb lists one record per CDR3 protein. Of roughly 430,000 distinct CDR3 sequences listed, 39% are singletons. In regard to this clonotype: Its matching antigen is unknown.

Broader study findings: People with multiple sclerosis had a significantly lower normalized Chao1 diversity than controls did.

This receptor was obtained from a girl aged 2-10 years with multiple sclerosis. What was sequenced was blood.

The CDR3 loop reads CASREYRGETQYF. CDR3 DNA: TGTGCCAGCAGGGAGTACCGAGGGGAGACCCAGTACTTC. The chain employs TRBV25-1 and TRBJ2-4; a weak D match, TRBD2 (5 bases). The end of the DNA fits TRBJ2-5 better, so the J call may be wrong. CDR3 length: 13 amino acids. CDR1 and CDR2 from the germline V gene are MGHDK and SYGVNS.